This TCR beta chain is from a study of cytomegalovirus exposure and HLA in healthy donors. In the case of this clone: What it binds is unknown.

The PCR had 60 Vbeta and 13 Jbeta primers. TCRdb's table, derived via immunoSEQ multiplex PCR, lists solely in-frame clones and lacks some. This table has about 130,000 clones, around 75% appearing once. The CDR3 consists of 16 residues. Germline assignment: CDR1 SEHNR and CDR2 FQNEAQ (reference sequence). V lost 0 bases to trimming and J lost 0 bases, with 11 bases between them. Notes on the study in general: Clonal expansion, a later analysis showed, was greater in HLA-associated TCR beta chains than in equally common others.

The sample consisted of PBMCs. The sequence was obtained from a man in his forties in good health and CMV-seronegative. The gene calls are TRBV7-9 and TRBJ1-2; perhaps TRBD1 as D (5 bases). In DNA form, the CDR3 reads TGTGCCAGCAGCTTAGCCGGAACGGGGGCTAACTATGGCTACACCTTC. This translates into CASSLAGTGANYGYTF. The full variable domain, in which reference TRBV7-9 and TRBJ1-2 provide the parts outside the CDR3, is DTGVSQNPRHKITKRGQNVTFRCDPISEHNRLYWYRQTLGQGPEFLTYFQNEAQLEKSRLLSDRFSAERPKGSFSTLEIQRTEQGDSAMYLCASSLAGTGANYGYTFGSGTRLTVV.